This entry describes one T cell receptor beta chain. This sample is part of a study of blood T cell repertoires in COVID-19. The CDR3 is 23 residues long. V shed 0 bases and J 6 bases; nucleotides not matched to a gene: 25. Per the authors' pipeline: Counts of nucleated cells, estimated from reference gene primer amplification, were obtained. The method was immunoSEQ multiplex PCR; TCRdb's version includes in-frame clones alone and lacks a portion of them. Clone size and V and J calls were adopted from that table, with D and trimming inferred from the DNA. Among some 120,000 clones listed, more than 65% were seen once.

Sequencing was done on a sample of peripheral blood. The rearrangement links TRBV23-1 to TRBJ2-4, with 11 bases that match TRBD2. TRBV23-1 is designated an ORF whose function remains uncertain. The TCR comes from a woman aged 70-85 years with acute or convalescent COVID-19. The CDR3 DNA reads as TGCGCCAGCAGTCAATCGGTCGCACAGGTAAAATTAGCGGGAGGGCCGGGGGGAAACATTCAGTACTTC. Translating it yields CASSQSVAQVKLAGGPGGNIQYF.